Presented here are 29 T cell receptor beta chains from one specimen sequenced in a study of blood T cell repertoires in COVID-19 (dated by TCRdb to the early 2020s). Library preparation was by the immunoSEQ multiplex PCR assay. TCRdb provides this immuneACCESS table in a form limited to in-frame rearrangements. Some clones are lacking; in checked studies, under half of them reflect an unresolved V gene, and why the rest are absent is not known. Counted in this sample were a few hundred thousand clones; about 85% of them appeared once. 0.87% of the sample lies in the top ten. The specimen sequenced was peripheral blood. The receptors come from a human donor with COVID-19, enrolled during active disease. The donor label of this sample is uncertain.

This chain links TRBV7-2 with TRBJ2-7, with D possibly matching TRBD1 (6 bases). This CDR3 contains 13 residues. Trimming removed 6 bases at V and 6 bases at J, with 15 bases between. CDR1 and CDR2 from the germline V gene are SGHTA and FQGNSA. In nucleotides, the CDR3 is TGTGCCAGCAGACAAACTACAGGGAGCGAGCAGTACTTC. Translating gives CASRQTTGSEQYF.

This clone was seen only a few times. The CDR3 region has the DNA TGTGCCAGCAGTTATCAACTAGGGGGCGCGGGGGGCTACACCTTC. Translation gives CASSYQLGGAGGYTF. The chain has TRBV28 and TRBJ1-2, with TRBD1 matching 7 bases. Germline V gives CDR1 MDHEN, CDR2 SYDVKM. CDR3 size: 15 residues. The V and J ends lost 4 bases and 8 bases, in that order; junction bases with no gene match: 13.

V gene TRBV4-1 combines with J gene TRBJ2-5; TRBD1 matches at 8 bases. V trimming: 0 bases; J trimming: 4 bases; junction bases outside the gene matches: 10. The CDR3 sequence is 17 residues long. Germline CDR1 reads MGHRA; CDR2 reads YSYEKL. CDR3 DNA: TGCGCCAGCAGCCAAGACCTTACTCCAGGGGGCGGAGAGACCCAGTACTTC. Protein: CASSQDLTPGGGETQYF.

The chain links TRBV27 to TRBJ1-2, with D perhaps matching TRBD1 (6 bases). Looked up from germline, CDR1 is MNHEY and CDR2 is SMNVEV (reference sequence). V was pared by 2 bases and J by 1 base, with 17 bases between. This CDR3 region has 17 residues. This CDR3 reads CASSLTPRGQLNYGYTF. As DNA, the CDR3 is TGTGCCAGCAGTTTAACTCCCCGTGGACAGCTTAACTATGGCTACACCTTC.

The chain employs TRBV19 and TRBJ2-3; TRBD1 agrees at 9 bases. The CDR3 extends over 16 amino acids. Germline trimming cut 5 bases from V and 5 bases from J; bases unmatched to any gene: 11. Germline V gene sequence: CDR1 LNHDA, CDR2 SQIVND (reference sequence). The DNA for the CDR3 is TGTGCCAGTAGTTTTCGGACAGGGGCCTTGGGAGATACGCAGTATTTT. This encodes CASSFRTGALGDTQYF.

This chain links TRBV6-5 with TRBJ1-5; possible D gene TRBD1, 6 bases. This CDR3 contains 13 residues. Germline assignment: CDR1 MNHEY and CDR2 SVGAGI. V was cut by 5 bases and J by 7 bases, with 12 bases left in between. CDR3 bases: TGTGCCAGCAGTCGCCGGGACACCCAGCCCCAGCATTTT. Translated: CASSRRDTQPQHF.

Remarks on this clone: Other DNA sequences in the same sample also yield this CDR3. This sequence joins TRBV7-3 and TRBJ2-1, with 7 bases lining up with TRBD2. V lost 2 bases and J lost 5; bases outside the gene matches: 3. CDR3 length: 14 amino acids. Germline assignment: CDR1 SGHTA and CDR2 FQGTGA. The CDR3 is CASSLAGANNEQFF. CDR3 nucleotides: TGTGCCAGCAGCTTAGCGGGAGCGAACAATGAGCAGTTCTTC.

V and J are TRBV5-6 and TRBJ1-2; 10 bases line up with TRBD1. The trim removed 4 bases at V and 10 bases at J, leaving 7 bases unmatched. The CDR3 spans 13 residues. Germline V gene sequence: CDR1 SGHDT, CDR2 YYEEEE. CDR3 loop: CASSLPGQGFYTF. Written as DNA, the CDR3 is TGTGCCAGCAGCCTACCGGGACAGGGGTTCTACACCTTC.

This clone was seen just once. The chain employs TRBV14 and TRBJ1-1, with D tentatively TRBD1 (5 bases). The germline V gene encodes CDR1 SGHDN and CDR2 FVKESK. This CDR3 has 15 amino acids. Trimming shortened V by 4 bases and J by 1 base, and 13 bases separated the two germline ends. In DNA, the CDR3 is TGTGCCAGCAGCCCCTTGGGGACTCGGAACACTGAAGCTTTCTTT. Its protein is CASSPLGTRNTEAFF.

A few counts support this clone. The chain carries TRBV7-9 and TRBJ2-5; D remains ambiguous. CDR3 length equals 14 residues. Germline V gene sequence: CDR1 SEHNR, CDR2 FQNEAQ (reference sequence). Trimming cost V 1 base and J 2 bases, with 8 bases left between them. CDR3 nucleotides: TGTGCCAGCAGCTTAGGAGGAGTTCAAGAGACCCAGTACTTC. Amino acids: CASSLGGVQETQYF. Filled out from reference TRBV7-9 and TRBJ2-5, the complete variable domain reads DTGVSQNPRHKITKRGQNVTFRCDPISEHNRLYWYRQTLGQGPEFLTYFQNEAQLEKSRLLSDRFSAERPKGSFSTLEIQRTEQGDSAMYLCASSLGGVQETQYFGPGTRLLVL.

CDR3 DNA: TGTGCCACCAGCAGAGATGTGGGCAGGGATGGCTACACCTTC. It is translated as CATSRDVGRDGYTF. The chain combines TRBV15 with TRBJ1-2; D is possibly TRBD1 (5 bases). Trimming cost V 0 bases and J 6 bases, with 11 bases left between them. CDR1 and CDR2 from the germline V gene are LNHNV and YYDKDF (reference sequence). The CDR3 is 14 amino acids.

This clone was seen just once. CDR3 sequence: CASSQDPLFGYTF. The CDR3 nucleotides read TGTGCCAGCAGCCAAGATCCCCTCTTCGGCTACACCTTC. The rearrangement joins TRBV3-1 (or the pseudogene TRBV3-2) to TRBJ1-2; D not certain. The CDR3 covers 13 residues. Trimming left V 0 bases short and J 8 bases short, with 10 bases between. The germline gives CDR1 LGHDT, CDR2 YNNKEL (reference sequence).

The chain joins TRBV28 to TRBJ1-1; TRBD1 agrees at 9 bases. Germline V gene data show CDR1 as MDHEN and CDR2 as SYDVKM. Unmatched junction bases numbered 6, after V lost 5 bases and J lost 8 bases. The CDR3 runs to 13 residues. Here the CDR3 reads CASSTPGTGEAFF. CDR3 nucleotide sequence: TGTGCCAGCAGTACCCCCGGGACAGGGGAAGCTTTCTTT.

V is TRBV28 and J is TRBJ1-5; D is unresolved. V lost 2 bases, J lost 7 bases, and 9 bases lay in between. The V gene's germline CDR1 is MDHEN and CDR2 SYDVKM. The length of the CDR3 is 13 residues. The CDR3 is CASSLRVDQPQHF. In DNA, the CDR3 is TGTGCCAGCAGTTTACGGGTAGACCAGCCCCAGCATTTT.

This clone was counted a few times. The rearrangement uses TRBV7-9 and TRBJ1-4; D may be TRBD1 (6 bases). Between the trimmed V and J ends, which lost 3 bases and 0 bases, there was a span of 11 bases. The CDR3 extends over 16 amino acids. CDR1 is SEHNR, CDR2 FQNEAQ, per germline (reference sequence). The CDR3 reads CASSLGNRATNEKLFF. DNA of the CDR3: TGTGCCAGCAGCTTGGGGAACAGGGCAACTAATGAAAAACTGTTTTTT. Using reference TRBV7-9 and TRBJ1-4 for the parts outside the CDR3, the full variable domain is DTGVSQNPRHKITKRGQNVTFRCDPISEHNRLYWYRQTLGQGPEFLTYFQNEAQLEKSRLLSDRFSAERPKGSFSTLEIQRTEQGDSAMYLCASSLGNRATNEKLFFGSGTQLSVL.

The rearrangement uses TRBV10-3 and TRBJ1-3, with TRBD1 matching 12 bases. V lost 3 bases to trimming and J lost 7 bases; unmatched junction nucleotides: 7. This CDR3 comprises 16 residues. CDR1 ENHRY and CDR2 SYGVKD come from the germline V gene. Here the CDR3 DNA reads TGTGCCATCAGTGAAGAGGGACAGGGGGCCAGGAACACCATATATTTT. It encodes CAISEEGQGARNTIYF.

The chain is built from TRBV9 and TRBJ1-2; maybe TRBD1 (5 bases). Looked up from germline, CDR1 is SGDLS and CDR2 is YYNGEE. The CDR3 has 14 amino acids. The ends were cut back, 1 base at V and 4 bases at J, with 11 bases in the middle. In nucleotides, the CDR3 is TGTGCCAGCAGCGTAAGCGGGGGAAGCTATGGCTACACCTTC. This encodes CASSVSGGSYGYTF.

V is TRBV7-9 and J is TRBJ1-1; 9 bases agree with TRBD1. The CDR3 contains 12 residues. The germline V gene encodes CDR1 SEHNR and CDR2 FQNEAQ (reference sequence). The junction had 5 bases not matched to a gene; V was cut back by 5 bases and J by 10 bases. The CDR3 loop is CASSLDRGAAFF. DNA for the CDR3: TGTGCCAGCAGCCTTGACAGGGGGGCAGCTTTCTTT.

This chain uses TRBV2 with TRBJ1-5; the D gene is possibly TRBD1 (6 bases). Trimming took off 4 bases at V and 7 bases at J, with 14 bases between the two ends. The CDR3 has 14 residues. Germline loops: CDR1 SNHLY, CDR2 FYNNEI. The CDR3 coding sequence is TGTGCCAGCAGTGCTGACAGGCTGGGACAGCCCCAGCATTTT. As protein: CASSADRLGQPQHF.

This clone was detected a few times. This sequence joins TRBV19 and TRBJ1-1, with D possibly being TRBD1 (5 bases). There are 16 residues in the CDR3. V gave up 3 bases and J gave up 2 bases, with 16 bases separating them. From germline, CDR1 is LNHDA and CDR2 SQIVND (reference sequence). CDR3 nucleotide sequence: TGTGCCAGTAGTATCATTGGGCGGGACCTAAACACTGAAGCTTTCTTT. This encodes CASSIIGRDLNTEAFF.

This clone was found once. This chain's CDR3 is CASSSSQGTNEKLFF. DNA of the CDR3: TGCGCCAGCAGCTCGTCACAGGGAACTAATGAAAAACTGTTTTTT. V and J are TRBV5-1 and TRBJ1-4; tentatively, D is TRBD1 (6 bases). In germline, CDR1 is SGHRS, CDR2 YFSETQ. Deletions cut 3 bases from V and 1 base from J, with 10 bases between. CDR3 size: 15 residues.

This chain uses TRBV18 with TRBJ1-3, with 8 bases aligning to TRBD1. Germline V lookup: CDR1 KGHSH, CDR2 LQKENI. The V segment lost 6 bases and the J segment 3 bases; nucleotides outside the gene matches: 10. The length of the CDR3 is 16 residues. DNA of the CDR3: TGTGCCAGCTCCGGCGGACAGGGAGGCTATGGAAACACCATATATTTT. It yields the protein CASSGGQGGYGNTIYF.

The chain is built from TRBV19 and TRBJ1-5, with 9 bases fitting TRBD1. V was pared by 7 bases and J by 7 bases, with 11 bases of the junction left unmatched. The CDR3 is 15 residues long. Germline V gene sequence: CDR1 LNHDA, CDR2 SQIVND (reference sequence). CDR3 in amino acids: CASNQGQGSNQPQHF. The CDR3 DNA follows: TGTGCCAGTAACCAGGGACAGGGTTCAAACCAGCCCCAGCATTTT.

CDR3: CASRSEIEAFF. The CDR3 nucleotides read TGTGCCAGTAGGAGCGAGATCGAAGCTTTCTTT. This chain uses TRBV19 with TRBJ1-1; D not certain. V gave up 6 bases and J gave up 8 bases, with 10 bases separating them. CDR3 size: 11 residues. Looked up from germline, CDR1 is LNHDA and CDR2 is SQIVND (reference sequence).

The chain has TRBV19 and TRBJ2-3; 13 bases match TRBD2. Per the germline V gene, CDR1 is LNHDA and CDR2 is SQIVND (reference sequence). The ends lost 5 bases at V and 1 base at J; junction bases unmatched: 15. The CDR3 runs 20 residues. CDR3 in DNA: TGTGCCAGTAGTCCGGGACAGAGACTAGCGGGAGGCCGCGGCACAGATACGCAGTATTTT. This codes for CASSPGQRLAGGRGTDTQYF.

V is TRBV2 and J is TRBJ2-7, with D possibly TRBD1 on 5 matching bases. The CDR3 is 13 residues long. Trimming stripped 9 bases from V and 4 bases from J, with 16 bases between. Germline-derived CDR1 and CDR2 are SNHLY and FYNNEI. The CDR3 reads CASHGPGWYEQYF. The CDR3 bases are TGTGCCAGTCATGGGCCAGGGTGGTACGAGCAGTACTTC.

This clone has more than one count but fewer than ten. In DNA form, the CDR3 reads TGTGCCAGCAACCCGCTAGCGGGATTGGGAGATACGCAGTATTTT. It codes for CASNPLAGLGDTQYF. This chain joins TRBV28 and TRBJ2-3, with 9 bases matching TRBD2. Germline V gene sequence: CDR1 MDHEN, CDR2 SYDVKM. Trimming took 7 bases from V and 5 from J; bases not matched to a gene: 10. The length of the CDR3 is 15 residues. Based on the CDR3 plus reference TRBV28 and TRBJ2-3, the full variable domain is DVKVTQSSRYLVKRTGEKVFLECVQDMDHENMFWYRQDPGLGLRLIYFSYDVKMKEKGDIPEGYSVSREKKERFSLILESASTNQTSMYLCASNPLAGLGDTQYFGPGTRLTVL.

This clone has ten or more counts. This chain connects TRBV29-1 to TRBJ1-5; 8 positions agree with TRBD1. J lost 6 bases, V lost 4 bases, and 5 bases had no gene match. This CDR3 has 13 residues. Per the germline V gene, CDR1 is SQVTM and CDR2 is ANQGSEA. The CDR3 here is CSVGDRSGQPQHF. CDR3 DNA: TGCAGCGTTGGGGACAGGTCAGGTCAGCCCCAGCATTTT.

The gene calls are TRBV29-1 and TRBJ2-1; D is perhaps TRBD1 (8 bases). Germline CDR1 is SQVTM and CDR2 is ANQGSEA. V was shortened by 6 bases and J by 7 bases, with 22 bases between the two germline ends. The CDR3 loop spans 15 amino acids. DNA for the CDR3: TGCAGCGTAACTACAGGGGGGGATGCACTGAATGAGCAGTTCTTC. This encodes CSVTTGGDALNEQFF.